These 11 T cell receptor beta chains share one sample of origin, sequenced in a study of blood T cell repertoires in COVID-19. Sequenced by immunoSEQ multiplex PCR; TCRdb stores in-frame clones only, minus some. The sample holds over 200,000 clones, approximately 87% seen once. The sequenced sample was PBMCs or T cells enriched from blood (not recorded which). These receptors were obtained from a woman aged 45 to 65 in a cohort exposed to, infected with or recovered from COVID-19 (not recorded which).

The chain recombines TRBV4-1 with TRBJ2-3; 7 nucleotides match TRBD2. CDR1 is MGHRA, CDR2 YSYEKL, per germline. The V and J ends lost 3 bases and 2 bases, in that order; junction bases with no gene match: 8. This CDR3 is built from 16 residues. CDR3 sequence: CASSQGLADLTDTQYF. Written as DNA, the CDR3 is TGCGCCAGCAGCCAGGGTCTAGCGGATCTCACAGATACGCAGTATTTT.

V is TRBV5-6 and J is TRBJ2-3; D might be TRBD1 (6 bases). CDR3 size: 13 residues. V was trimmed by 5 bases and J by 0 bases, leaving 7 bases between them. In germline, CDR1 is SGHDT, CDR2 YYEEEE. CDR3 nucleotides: TGTGCCAGCAGGAGGGGGAGCACAGATACGCAGTATTTT. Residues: CASRRGSTDTQYF.

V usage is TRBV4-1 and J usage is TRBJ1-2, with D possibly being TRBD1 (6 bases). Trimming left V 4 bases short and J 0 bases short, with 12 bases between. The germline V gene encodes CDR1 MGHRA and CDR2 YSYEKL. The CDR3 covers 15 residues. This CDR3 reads CASSRSGTPNYGYTF. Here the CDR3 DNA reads TGCGCCAGCAGCCGTTCCGGGACACCTAACTATGGCTACACCTTC.

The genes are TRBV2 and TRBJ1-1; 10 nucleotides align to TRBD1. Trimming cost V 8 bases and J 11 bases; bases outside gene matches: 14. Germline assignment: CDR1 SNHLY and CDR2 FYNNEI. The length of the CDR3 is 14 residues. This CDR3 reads CASEYRDRGSRAFF. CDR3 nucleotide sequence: TGTGCCAGCGAATACCGGGACAGGGGCTCTCGGGCTTTCTTT.

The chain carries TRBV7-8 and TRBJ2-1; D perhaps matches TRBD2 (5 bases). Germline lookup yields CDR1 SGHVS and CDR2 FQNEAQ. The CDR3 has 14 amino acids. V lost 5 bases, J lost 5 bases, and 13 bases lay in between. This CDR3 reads CASSRGGNNNEQFF. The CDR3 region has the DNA TGTGCCAGCAGCCGAGGAGGCAACAACAATGAGCAGTTCTTC.

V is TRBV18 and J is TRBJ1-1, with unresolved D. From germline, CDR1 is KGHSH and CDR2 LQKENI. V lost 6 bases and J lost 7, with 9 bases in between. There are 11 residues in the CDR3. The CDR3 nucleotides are TGTGCCAGCTCGGTCAGTAATGAAGCTTTCTTT. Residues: CASSVSNEAFF.

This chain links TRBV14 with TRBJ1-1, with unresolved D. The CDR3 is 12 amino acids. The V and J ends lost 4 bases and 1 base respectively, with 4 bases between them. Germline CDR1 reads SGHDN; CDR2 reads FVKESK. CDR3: CASSPQNTEAFF. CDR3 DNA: TGTGCCAGCAGCCCACAGAACACTGAAGCTTTCTTT. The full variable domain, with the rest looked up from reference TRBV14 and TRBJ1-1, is EAGVTQFPSHSVIEKGQTVTLRCDPISGHDNLYWYRRVMGKEIKFLLHFVKESKQDESGMPNNRFLAERTGGTYSTLKVQPAELEDSGVYFCASSPQNTEAFFGQGTRLTVV.

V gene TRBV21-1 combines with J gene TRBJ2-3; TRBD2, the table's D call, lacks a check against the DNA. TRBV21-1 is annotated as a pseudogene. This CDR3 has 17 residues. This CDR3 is CASILRRVRGSPDTQYF. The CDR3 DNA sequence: TGTGCCAGCATCCTTCGAAGGGTGCGGGGTAGCCCAGATACGCAGTATTTT.

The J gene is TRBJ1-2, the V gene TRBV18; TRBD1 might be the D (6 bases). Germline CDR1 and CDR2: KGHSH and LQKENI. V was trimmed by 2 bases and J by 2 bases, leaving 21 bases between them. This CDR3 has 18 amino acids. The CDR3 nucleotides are TGTGCCAGCTCACCAGGGGGCGCGGCGCTACACCTCAACTATGGCTACACCTTC. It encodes CASSPGGAALHLNYGYTF. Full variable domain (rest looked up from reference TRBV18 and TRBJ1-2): NAGVMQNPRHLVRRRGQEARLRCSPMKGHSHVYWYRQLPEEGLKFMVYLQKENIIDESGMPKERFSAEFPKEGPSILRIQQVVRGDSAAYFCASSPGGAALHLNYGYTFGSGTRLTVV.

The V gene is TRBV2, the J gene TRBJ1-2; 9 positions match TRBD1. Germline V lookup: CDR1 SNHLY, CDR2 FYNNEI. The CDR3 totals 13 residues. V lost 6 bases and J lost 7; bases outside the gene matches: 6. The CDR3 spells CASRRTGVGGYTF. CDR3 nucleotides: TGTGCCAGCAGACGGACAGGGGTTGGTGGCTACACCTTC.

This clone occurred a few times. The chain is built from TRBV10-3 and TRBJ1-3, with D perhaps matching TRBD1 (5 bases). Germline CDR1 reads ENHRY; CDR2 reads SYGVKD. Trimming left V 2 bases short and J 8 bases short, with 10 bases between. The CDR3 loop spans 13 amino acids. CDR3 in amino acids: CAISETGPDTIYF. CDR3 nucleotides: TGTGCCATCAGTGAGACAGGTCCGGACACCATATATTTT.